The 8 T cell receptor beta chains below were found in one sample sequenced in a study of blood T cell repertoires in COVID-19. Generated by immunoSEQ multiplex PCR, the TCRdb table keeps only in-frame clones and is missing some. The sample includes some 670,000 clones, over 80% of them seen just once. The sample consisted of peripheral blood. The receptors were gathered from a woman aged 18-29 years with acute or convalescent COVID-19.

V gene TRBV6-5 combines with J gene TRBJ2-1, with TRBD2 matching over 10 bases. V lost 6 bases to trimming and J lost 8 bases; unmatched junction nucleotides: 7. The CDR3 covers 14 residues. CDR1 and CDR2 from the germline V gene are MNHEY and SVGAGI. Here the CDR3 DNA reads TGTGCCAGCAGCCTACTAGCGGGGTACGATGAGCAGTTCTTC. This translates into CASSLLAGYDEQFF.

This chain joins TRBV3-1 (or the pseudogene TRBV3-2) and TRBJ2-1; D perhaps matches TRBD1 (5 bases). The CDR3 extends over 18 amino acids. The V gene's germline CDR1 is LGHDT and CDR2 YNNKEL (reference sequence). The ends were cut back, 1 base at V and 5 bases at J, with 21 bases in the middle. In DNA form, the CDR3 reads TGTGCCAGCAGCCAAGGAGCCCGTGGCAGGGAATTCAACAATGAGCAGTTCTTC. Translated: CASSQGARGREFNNEQFF.

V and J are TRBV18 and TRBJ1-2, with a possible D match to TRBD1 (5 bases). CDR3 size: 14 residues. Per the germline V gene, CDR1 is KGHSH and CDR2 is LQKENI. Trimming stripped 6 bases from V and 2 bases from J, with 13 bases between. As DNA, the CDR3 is TGTGCCAGCTCTCCCCCAGGGCAGAACTATGGCTACACCTTC. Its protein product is CASSPPGQNYGYTF.

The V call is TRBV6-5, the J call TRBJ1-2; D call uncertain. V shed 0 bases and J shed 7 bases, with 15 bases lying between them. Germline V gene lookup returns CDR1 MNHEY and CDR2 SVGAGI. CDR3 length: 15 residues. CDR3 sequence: CASSYSKVRSGGYTF. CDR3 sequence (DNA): TGTGCCAGCAGTTACTCGAAGGTGCGGTCGGGTGGCTACACCTTC.

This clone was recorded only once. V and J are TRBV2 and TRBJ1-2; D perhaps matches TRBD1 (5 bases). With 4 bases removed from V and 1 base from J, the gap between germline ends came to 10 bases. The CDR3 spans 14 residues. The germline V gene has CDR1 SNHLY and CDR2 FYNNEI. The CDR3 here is CASSGDRVNYGYTF. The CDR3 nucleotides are TGTGCCAGCAGTGGAGACAGAGTTAACTATGGCTACACCTTC.

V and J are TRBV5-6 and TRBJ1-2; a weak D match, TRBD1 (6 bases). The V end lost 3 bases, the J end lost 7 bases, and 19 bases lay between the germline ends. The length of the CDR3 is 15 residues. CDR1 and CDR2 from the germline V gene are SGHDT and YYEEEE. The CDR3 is CASSSLRPGASGYTF. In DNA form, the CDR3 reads TGTGCCAGCAGCTCCCTCCGGCCAGGGGCAAGTGGCTACACCTTC.

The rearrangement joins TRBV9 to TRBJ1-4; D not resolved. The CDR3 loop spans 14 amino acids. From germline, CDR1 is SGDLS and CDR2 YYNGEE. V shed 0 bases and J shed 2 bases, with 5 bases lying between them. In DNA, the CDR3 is TGTGCCAGCAGCGTAGCCGGGACTAATGAAAAACTGTTTTTT. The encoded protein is CASSVAGTNEKLFF.

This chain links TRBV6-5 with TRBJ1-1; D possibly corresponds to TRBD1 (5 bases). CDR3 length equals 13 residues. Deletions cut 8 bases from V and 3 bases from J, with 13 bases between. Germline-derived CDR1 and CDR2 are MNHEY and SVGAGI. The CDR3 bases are TGTGCCAGCGTCGGGGGTCGGTACACTGAAGCTTTCTTT. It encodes CASVGGRYTEAFF.